The 31 T cell receptor beta chains given below trace back to one sample, sequenced in a study of PD-L1 blockade in urothelial cancer. Time point defined: pretreatment peripheral blood. The repertoire was sequenced with immunoSEQ multiplex PCR; TCRdb's copy has only in-frame clones and lacks some. The table lists some 45,000 clones, more than 70% of them singletons. Here the sequenced sample was PBMCs, taken around atezolizumab (anti-PD-L1) treatment. Source of these receptors: a donor at least 40 years old with urothelial cancer.

The chain carries TRBV7-9 and TRBJ2-1; 9 nucleotides match TRBD2. Germline loops: CDR1 SEHNR, CDR2 FQNEAQ (reference sequence). With V trimmed by 5 bases and J by 8 bases, 7 bases remained unmatched. This CDR3 comprises 14 residues. The chain's CDR3 is CASSRRLAGYEQFF. Here the CDR3 DNA reads TGTGCCAGCAGCCGCAGGCTAGCGGGGTATGAGCAGTTCTTC.

J is TRBJ2-1 and V is TRBV18; perhaps TRBD1 as D (8 bases). Germline V gene data show CDR1 as KGHSH and CDR2 as LQKENI. The CDR3 length is 16 residues. Trimming left V 1 base short and J 7 bases short, with 17 bases between. DNA of the CDR3: TGTGCCAGCTCACCACGGTCCAGGGGGCGGGGGAATGAGCAGTTCTTC. As protein: CASSPRSRGRGNEQFF.

Here the CDR3 DNA reads TGTGCCAGCAGTTACTCGGGGAGGGTGGCTGAGCAGTTCTTC. It is translated as CASSYSGRVAEQFF. The chain uses TRBV6-6 and TRBJ2-1; the match to TRBD2 covers 7 bases. Germline V CDR1 and CDR2: MNHNY, SVGAGI (reference sequence). Trimming removed 0 bases from V and 9 bases from J; junction bases left unmatched: 5. This CDR3 spans 14 amino acids.

The V gene is TRBV4-2, the J gene TRBJ2-6; 9 bases are shared with TRBD2. Germline V gene data show CDR1 as LGHNA and CDR2 as YNFKEQ. The V and J ends lost 4 bases and 0 bases, in that order; junction bases with no gene match: 19. CDR3 length: 22 residues. The CDR3 DNA follows: TGTGCCAGCAGCCTGCGACCAAATTCGGGACTAGCTTCCCGCTCTGGGGCCAACGTCCTGACTTTC. This codes for CASSLRPNSGLASRSGANVLTF.

The chain has TRBV7-3 and TRBJ2-1; D is unresolved. CDR1 and CDR2 (germline): SGHTA, FQGTGA. V dropped 2 bases and J dropped 2 bases, with 7 bases sitting between them. The CDR3 is 14 residues long. Here the CDR3 reads CASSLYGPYNEQFF. The CDR3 region has the DNA TGTGCCAGCAGCTTATATGGCCCCTACAATGAGCAGTTCTTC.

This clone appeared a few times. This chain links TRBV5-6 with TRBJ1-5; 8 bases match TRBD1. V trimming: 2 bases; J trimming: 3 bases; junction bases outside the gene matches: 1. The germline V gene has CDR1 SGHDT and CDR2 YYEEEE. The CDR3 loop spans 14 amino acids. In DNA, the CDR3 is TGTGCCAGCAGCTTACAGGGGGTCAATCAGCCCCAGCATTTT. The encoded protein is CASSLQGVNQPQHF.

The CDR3: CASSLTGSYGYTF. The CDR3 coding sequence is TGCGCCAGCAGCTTAACAGGGAGCTATGGCTACACCTTC. The genes are TRBV5-1 and TRBJ1-2; possibly TRBD1 for D (6 bases). The germline V and J ends were trimmed by 2 bases and 4 bases, with 9 bases remaining between them. This CDR3 spans 13 amino acids. Germline V gives CDR1 SGHRS, CDR2 YFSETQ.

The chain couples TRBV5-8 to TRBJ2-3; D call uncertain. The CDR3 runs 12 residues. Trimming took off 0 bases at V and 6 bases at J, with 5 bases between the two ends. The V gene's germline CDR1 is SGHTS and CDR2 YDEGEE. Here the CDR3 reads CASSLVRDTQYF. The CDR3 DNA follows: TGTGCCAGCAGCTTGGTTCGGGATACGCAGTATTTT.

This clone was counted a single time. The chain has TRBV5-4 and TRBJ1-2, with D possibly TRBD1 on 5 matching bases. Trimming removed 3 bases at V and 4 bases at J, with 13 bases between. CDR3 size: 14 residues. CDR1 is SGHNT and CDR2 is YYREEE in the germline V gene (reference sequence). Written as DNA, the CDR3 is TGTGCCAGCAGCTGGAGGGGACTGTCCTATGGCTACACCTTC. Its protein product is CASSWRGLSYGYTF.

The chain has TRBV29-1 and TRBJ2-5; D is perhaps TRBD2 (5 bases). Germline values: CDR1 SQVTM, CDR2 ANQGSEA. V was trimmed by 2 bases and J by 0 bases, leaving 10 bases between them. The CDR3 extends over 14 amino acids. This CDR3 reads CSVERLADQETQYF. The CDR3 DNA reads as TGCAGCGTTGAACGCCTAGCCGACCAAGAGACCCAGTACTTC.

The sample holds one count of this clone. This sequence joins TRBV15 and TRBJ2-7; no definite D call. The CDR3 is 13 residues long. Looked up from germline, CDR1 is LNHNV and CDR2 is YYDKDF (reference sequence). With 3 bases removed from V and 2 bases from J, the gap between germline ends came to 8 bases. The CDR3 here is CATSRRITYEQYF. CDR3 coding DNA: TGTGCCACCAGCAGGCGAATAACCTACGAGCAGTACTTC.

The CDR3: CASSQEGQREPPDTQYF. The CDR3 DNA follows: TGTGCCAGCAGCCAAGAGGGACAGCGGGAGCCCCCAGATACGCAGTATTTT. The rearrangement joins TRBV14 to TRBJ2-3; D may be TRBD2 (8 bases). The ends were cut back, 0 bases at V and 4 bases at J, with 17 bases in the middle. This CDR3 spans 17 amino acids. Germline assignment: CDR1 SGHDN and CDR2 FVKESK.

The V call is TRBV5-6, the J call TRBJ2-5, with TRBD2 identical over 14 bases. This CDR3 has 16 residues. Germline trimming cut 3 bases from V and 9 bases from J; bases unmatched to any gene: 10. Per germline, CDR1 SGHDT and CDR2 YYEEEE. The chain's CDR3 is CASSWAGLAGGGAQYF. The CDR3 region has the DNA TGTGCCAGCAGCTGGGCCGGACTAGCGGGAGGTGGGGCCCAGTACTTC.

The chain joins TRBV5-1 to TRBJ2-1; maybe TRBD1 (5 bases). Germline lookup yields CDR1 SGHRS and CDR2 YFSETQ. CDR3 length: 13 amino acids. V was clipped by 0 bases and J by 8 bases, with 9 bases between them. The chain's CDR3 is CASSLGGPDEQFF. Here the CDR3 DNA reads TGCGCCAGCAGCTTGGGGGGCCCCGATGAGCAGTTCTTC. Drawing the rest from reference TRBV5-1 and TRBJ2-1, the complete variable domain is KAGVTQTPRYLIKTRGQQVTLSCSPISGHRSVSWYQQTPGQGLQFLFEYFSETQRNKGNFPGRFSGRQFSNSRSEMNVSTLELGDSALYLCASSLGGPDEQFFGPGTRLTVL.

CDR3 sequence: CASSEGTGPMSQYF. The CDR3 DNA reads as TGTGCCAGCAGTGAAGGGACAGGTCCGATGTCCCAGTACTTC. This chain connects TRBV25-1 to TRBJ2-5; 8 nucleotides line up with TRBD1. Germline V gene lookup returns CDR1 MGHDK and CDR2 SYGVNS. CDR3 length: 14 residues. Trimming at V came to 2 bases and at J to 9 bases, leaving 8 bases not matched to a gene.

The V call is TRBV29-1, the J call TRBJ2-1; 9 nucleotides agree with TRBD2. CDR3 size: 15 residues. Germline CDR1 is SQVTM and CDR2 is ANQGSEA. With 1 base clipped from V and 6 bases from J, the junction kept 7 bases outside the gene matches. The CDR3 DNA reads TGCAGCGTTGAAGGGGTAGCGGGAGTGGGCAATGAGCAGTTCTTC. This encodes CSVEGVAGVGNEQFF.

The genes are TRBV18 and TRBJ1-2, with 9 bases aligning to TRBD1. The CDR3 spans 16 residues. V was pared by 0 bases and J by 8 bases, with 10 bases of the junction left unmatched. Germline CDR1 and CDR2: KGHSH and LQKENI. The CDR3 coding sequence is TGTGCCAGCTCACCACCCTCACAGGGGGCTGTTGGGGGCTACACCTTC. Its protein is CASSPPSQGAVGGYTF.

Many counts were recorded for this clone. The rearrangement uses TRBV5-1 and TRBJ1-3, with TRBD1 matching 11 bases. The CDR3 has 16 amino acids. V shed 1 base, J shed 4 bases, and the junction held 4 bases outside the gene matches. Germline CDR1 and CDR2: SGHRS and YFSETQ. CDR3 nucleotide sequence: TGCGCCAGCAGCTTGCCGGACAGGGGGCGAGGAAACACCATATATTTT. This gives the protein CASSLPDRGRGNTIYF.

J is TRBJ2-6 and V is TRBV2; D remains ambiguous. Germline values: CDR1 SNHLY, CDR2 FYNNEI. The CDR3 is made up of 15 amino acids. The ends were cut back, 6 bases at V and 2 bases at J, with 11 bases in the middle. The CDR3 loop reads CASSQNEAGANVLTF. In DNA, the CDR3 is TGTGCCAGCAGCCAGAATGAGGCTGGGGCCAACGTCCTGACTTTC.

The V gene is TRBV10-3, the J gene TRBJ2-1; weak D call: TRBD2 (5 bases). Trimming took off 4 bases at V and 8 bases at J, with 18 bases between the two ends. CDR1 and CDR2 from the germline V gene are ENHRY and SYGVKD. This CDR3 comprises 15 residues. The DNA of the CDR3 is TGTGCCATCAGTGGGAGGACCCCCCCCGGAGATGAGCAGTTCTTC. Its protein product is CAISGRTPPGDEQFF.

The chain has TRBV14 and TRBJ2-1, with D perhaps TRBD2 (6 bases). Germline loops: CDR1 SGHDN, CDR2 FVKESK. This CDR3 comprises 15 residues. Between the trimmed V and J ends, which lost 0 bases and 6 bases, there was a span of 12 bases. The CDR3 loop reads CASSQDGVSGNEQFF. CDR3 coding DNA: TGTGCCAGCAGCCAAGATGGCGTTAGCGGCAATGAGCAGTTCTTC. Complete variable domain (other parts from reference TRBV14 and TRBJ2-1): EAGVTQFPSHSVIEKGQTVTLRCDPISGHDNLYWYRRVMGKEIKFLLHFVKESKQDESGMPNNRFLAERTGGTYSTLKVQPAELEDSGVYFCASSQDGVSGNEQFFGPGTRLTVL.

The V call is TRBV7-8, the J call TRBJ2-3; 9 bases map to TRBD2. This CDR3 has 17 residues. Germline V gene lookup returns CDR1 SGHVS and CDR2 FQNEAQ. V lost 0 bases to trimming and J lost 5 bases; unmatched junction nucleotides: 9. The CDR3 sequence: CASSLAQAVAGVDTQYF. CDR3 sequence (DNA): TGTGCCAGCAGCTTAGCGCAGGCGGTAGCGGGAGTAGATACGCAGTATTTT.

The chain carries TRBV4-1 and TRBJ1-5; 7 bases are shared with TRBD1. Germline trimming cut 0 bases from V and 8 bases from J; bases unmatched to any gene: 7. Germline values: CDR1 MGHRA, CDR2 YSYEKL. The CDR3 length is 15 residues. Here the CDR3 DNA reads TGCGCCAGCAGCCAAGATCCCCAGGGGGGTGAGCCCCAGCATTTT. Translated: CASSQDPQGGEPQHF.

This clone was detected only once. The V gene is TRBV6-1, the J gene TRBJ2-1, with TRBD2 identical over 7 bases. This CDR3 has 15 amino acids. From germline, CDR1 is MNHNS and CDR2 SASEGT. Trimming took 6 bases from V and 0 from J; bases not matched to a gene: 5. CDR3 DNA: TGTGCCAGCAGGTTGGGAGGGAGCTCCTACAATGAGCAGTTCTTC. Its translation: CASRLGGSSYNEQFF.

This clone was detected a few times. V is TRBV6-1 and J is TRBJ1-5, with 9 bases matching TRBD1. The CDR3 is 17 residues long. The junction had 6 bases not matched to a gene; V was cut back by 3 bases and J by 0 bases. Germline V gene data show CDR1 as MNHNS and CDR2 as SASEGT. CDR3 sequence (DNA): TGTGCCAGCAGTGAGGGACAGGGAGGCTATAGCAATCAGCCCCAGCATTTT. Translated, it gives CASSEGQGGYSNQPQHF.

The V call is TRBV5-6, the J call TRBJ2-6, with a possible D match to TRBD2 (6 bases). Trimming shortened V by 4 bases and J by 2 bases, and 10 bases separated the two germline ends. CDR1 and CDR2 (germline): SGHDT, YYEEEE. The CDR3 extends over 15 amino acids. The CDR3: CASSPWGAGANVLTF. CDR3 bases: TGTGCCAGCAGCCCCTGGGGGGCTGGGGCCAACGTCCTGACTTTC.

The table lists this clone with a few counts. The CDR3 DNA reads as TGTGCCAGCAGAAAAGCCGGGACAGGGGCCTACGAGCAGTACTTC. It codes for CASRKAGTGAYEQYF. This sequence joins TRBV5-4 and TRBJ2-7; 10 bases align to TRBD1. The germline V gene has CDR1 SGHNT and CDR2 YYREEE (reference sequence). Trimming cost V 5 bases and J 2 bases; bases outside gene matches: 7. The CDR3 loop spans 15 amino acids.

J is TRBJ1-1 and V is TRBV5-1, with D unclear. Germline CDR1 and CDR2: SGHRS and YFSETQ. The CDR3 consists of 14 residues. V lost 1 base and J 1 base, leaving 8 bases between the germline ends. In DNA, the CDR3 is TGCGCCAGCAGCTTGCCCTCGGGGAACACTGAAGCTTTCTTT. Translation gives CASSLPSGNTEAFF.

The chain combines TRBV19 with TRBJ2-7, with D perhaps matching TRBD2 (6 bases). Looked up from germline, CDR1 is LNHDA and CDR2 is SQIVND (reference sequence). Trimming cost V 3 bases and J 3 bases, with 6 bases left between them. The length of the CDR3 is 12 residues. The CDR3 reads CASSMGGYEQYF. CDR3 DNA: TGTGCCAGTAGTATGGGGGGCTACGAGCAGTACTTC.

The chain is built from TRBV5-4 and TRBJ2-7, with 13 bases identical to TRBD2. CDR1 SGHNT and CDR2 YYREEE come from the germline V gene (reference sequence). Trimming took 0 bases from V and 3 from J; bases not matched to a gene: 3. The CDR3 totals 16 residues. The CDR3 here is CASSLGGTSGIYEQYF. As DNA, the CDR3 is TGTGCCAGCAGCTTGGGGGGGACTAGCGGGATCTACGAGCAGTACTTC. Full variable domain (remainder filled in from reference TRBV5-4 and TRBJ2-7): ETGVTQSPTHLIKTRGQQVTLRCSSQSGHNTVSWYQQALGQGPQFIFQYYREEENGRGNFPPRFSGLQFPNYSSELNVNALELDDSALYLCASSLGGTSGIYEQYFGPGTRLTVT.

V usage is TRBV7-2 and J usage is TRBJ2-1, with 13 bases that match TRBD2. This CDR3 has 15 residues. Germline V gives CDR1 SGHTA, CDR2 FQGNSA. The ends lost 6 bases at V and 8 bases at J; junction bases unmatched: 7. CDR3 sequence reads: CASRRGGLAGDEQFF. CDR3 sequence (DNA): TGTGCCAGCAGACGTGGCGGACTAGCGGGGGATGAGCAGTTCTTC.